The 12 T cell receptor beta chains below come from one sample, sequenced in a study of OX40 agonist ivuxolimab in advanced cancers. Sequenced by immunoSEQ multiplex PCR; TCRdb stores in-frame clones only, minus some. The table shows about 54,000 clones, with roughly 92% occurring only once. The sample was CD4+ or CD8+ T cells sorted from blood, taken in a trial of the OX40 agonist ivuxolimab. The receptors originated from an adult with an advanced solid tumor such as melanoma, head and neck, liver or kidney cancer.

The chain is built from TRBV28 and TRBJ1-4, with D perhaps TRBD1 (5 bases). The CDR3 is 15 residues long. V was pared by 5 bases and J by 3 bases, with 13 bases between. Germline lookup yields CDR1 MDHEN and CDR2 SYDVKM. The CDR3, as DNA: TGTGCCAGCAGTCCCCAGGGAGGCCCTAATGAAAAACTGTTTTTT. Amino acid sequence: CASSPQGGPNEKLFF.

This clone was observed a handful of times. V gene TRBV5-1 combines with J gene TRBJ1-2; 7 bases are shared with TRBD1. Trimming at V came to 4 bases and at J to 3 bases, leaving 9 bases not matched to a gene. The CDR3 is made up of 15 amino acids. Per germline, CDR1 SGHRS and CDR2 YFSETQ. CDR3 loop: CASSLHNRGDYGYTF. The CDR3 DNA follows: TGCGCCAGCAGCCTACACAACAGGGGCGACTATGGCTACACCTTC.

The V call is TRBV7-2, the J call TRBJ1-6; D gene ambiguous. Germline V lookup: CDR1 SGHTA, CDR2 FQGNSA. The CDR3 covers 13 residues. V was pared by 8 bases and J by 1 base, with 6 bases between. The CDR3 reads CASSTSYNSPLHF. In DNA, the CDR3 is TGTGCCAGCTCCACGTCCTATAATTCACCCCTCCACTTT.

V usage is TRBV5-5 and J usage is TRBJ1-1; D is possibly TRBD1 (5 bases). Trimming removed 4 bases from V and 3 bases from J, with 19 bases in between. The CDR3 sequence is 16 residues long. The germline V gene encodes CDR1 SGHKS and CDR2 YYEKEE (reference sequence). CDR3 sequence reads: CASSLGQGRGDTEAFF. In DNA form, the CDR3 reads TGTGCCAGCAGCCTGGGGCAGGGACGGGGGGACACTGAAGCTTTCTTT. The complete variable domain, with remaining parts taken from reference TRBV5-5 and TRBJ1-1, reads DAGVTQSPTHLIKTRGQQVTLRCSPISGHKSVSWYQQVLGQGPQFIFQYYEKEERGRGNFPDRFSARQFPNYSSELNVNALLLGDSALYLCASSLGQGRGDTEAFFGQGTRLTVV.

The chain has TRBV4-3 and TRBJ1-3, with D possibly matching TRBD1 (5 bases). Deletions cut 3 bases from V and 9 bases from J, with 18 bases between. Per the germline V gene, CDR1 is LGHNA and CDR2 is YSLEER. This CDR3 has 15 amino acids. The CDR3 DNA reads TGCGCCAGCAGCCACCGATTAGGGGAGGTTAGCACCATATATTTT. Translated, it gives CASSHRLGEVSTIYF.

The rearrangement joins TRBV28 to TRBJ2-1, with 13 bases matching TRBD2. CDR3 length equals 15 residues. Germline assignment: CDR1 MDHEN and CDR2 SYDVKM. The V segment lost 5 bases and the J segment 9 bases; nucleotides outside the gene matches: 7. The CDR3 is CASSPVLAGGGEQFF. The CDR3 DNA reads TGTGCCAGCAGTCCTGTACTAGCGGGAGGGGGTGAGCAGTTCTTC.

The V and J genes are TRBV9 and TRBJ1-2, with 7 bases aligning to TRBD1. The CDR3 runs 14 residues. Looked up from germline, CDR1 is SGDLS and CDR2 is YYNGEE. The V segment lost 0 bases and the J segment 6 bases; nucleotides outside the gene matches: 5. CDR3 nucleotides: TGTGCCAGCAGCGTAGGTCTTGGACAGGATGGCTACACCTTC. Its translation is CASSVGLGQDGYTF. Full variable domain (rest looked up from reference TRBV9 and TRBJ1-2): DSGVTQTPKHLITATGQRVTLRCSPRSGDLSVYWYQQSLDQGLQFLIQYYNGEERAKGNILERFSAQQFPDLHSELNLSSLELGDSALYFCASSVGLGQDGYTFGSGTRLTVV.

In DNA form, the CDR3 reads TGTGCCAGCAGTCGGCAGGGCTATGGCTACACCTTC. This sequence encodes CASSRQGYGYTF. This rearrangement joins TRBV28 to TRBJ1-2; tentatively, D is TRBD1 (5 bases). With 5 bases removed from V and 4 bases from J, the gap between germline ends came to 8 bases. Germline V lookup: CDR1 MDHEN, CDR2 SYDVKM. This CDR3 region has 12 residues.

The chain joins TRBV9 to TRBJ1-1, with TRBD1 as a possible D gene (5 bases). The CDR3 has 15 amino acids. V lost 0 bases and J lost 0, with 9 bases in between. Germline values: CDR1 SGDLS, CDR2 YYNGEE. The CDR3 spells CASSVGGYMNTEAFF. CDR3 bases: TGTGCCAGCAGCGTAGGGGGGTACATGAACACTGAAGCTTTCTTT. The full variable domain, with the rest looked up from reference TRBV9 and TRBJ1-1, is DSGVTQTPKHLITATGQRVTLRCSPRSGDLSVYWYQQSLDQGLQFLIQYYNGEERAKGNILERFSAQQFPDLHSELNLSSLELGDSALYFCASSVGGYMNTEAFFGQGTRLTVV.

The genes are TRBV28 and TRBJ2-4; 7 positions match TRBD1. J was trimmed by 4 bases and V by 4 bases; bases with no gene match: 13. The CDR3 loop spans 17 amino acids. Germline CDR1 reads MDHEN; CDR2 reads SYDVKM. CDR3 sequence (DNA): TGTGCCAGCAGTTCCTTAACCCGGGACAGTTTGAAAAACATTCAGTACTTC. Translation gives CASSSLTRDSLKNIQYF.

The V gene is TRBV10-3, the J gene TRBJ2-3; 8 bases align to TRBD2. Per the germline V gene, CDR1 is ENHRY and CDR2 is SYGVKD. V lost 2 bases and J lost 0; bases outside the gene matches: 13. This CDR3 has 19 residues. The CDR3 DNA follows: TGTGCCATCAGTGAGAGCGGGGGCCTTCCCCGCGCTAGCACAGATACGCAGTATTTT. Translation: CAISESGGLPRASTDTQYF.

The rearrangement links TRBV5-6 to TRBJ2-7; TRBD2 matches at 8 bases. This CDR3 region has 15 residues. Trimming at V came to 0 bases and at J to 4 bases, leaving 6 bases not matched to a gene. Looked up from germline, CDR1 is SGHDT and CDR2 is YYEEEE. This CDR3 is CASSLDGRAGYEQYF. For the CDR3, the DNA is TGTGCCAGCAGCTTGGACGGGAGGGCCGGGTACGAGCAGTACTTC.